The clone carrying this T cell receptor beta chain was recorded once. Collection occurred without any documented infections or immune events in donors. Here immunoSEQ multiplex PCR was the method, and the copy in TCRdb shows in-frame clones only, minus some. The repertoire consists of around 57,000 clones, with around 87% occurring once and the leading ten covering just over 4.5%. This specimen comes from a study of identifying expanded T cells in peripheral blood. The V gene's germline CDR1 is SGHAT and CDR2 FQNNGV. The CDR3 sequence is 14 residues long. With 0 bases removed from V and 11 bases from J, the gap between germline ends came to 13 bases.

The gene calls are TRBV11-2 and TRBJ1-4, with D unresolved. The origin of this receptor is a person aged 18-70 years in good health. The sequencing input was blood. The CDR3 spells CASSLDGATTKLFF. The CDR3 DNA reads as TGTGCCAGCAGCTTAGATGGAGCAACAACGAAACTGTTTTTT.